These 9 T cell receptor beta chains came from one sample sequenced in a study of beta chain features in type 1 diabetes. Expressed TCRB transcripts were sequenced, since all the RNA that had been isolated was reverse transcribed. The table came from immunoSEQ multiplex PCR; TCRdb's copy has only in-frame clones and leaves some out. This table has 310,000 or so clones, roughly 8% appearing once. The specimen sequenced was central memory CD4+ T cells from blood. These receptors were taken from a young woman in good health.

The chain links TRBV9 to TRBJ2-1; D gene uncertain. Germline CDR1 reads SGDLS; CDR2 reads YYNGEE. The CDR3 sequence is 14 residues long. Trimming pared 7 bases from V and 2 bases from J, leaving 13 bases between. This CDR3 reads CASGEVGPYNEQFF. The CDR3 DNA is TGTGCCAGCGGGGAAGTAGGGCCCTACAATGAGCAGTTCTTC.

This clone was counted between two and nine times. The V call is TRBV4-2, the J call TRBJ1-4, with 8 bases that match TRBD1. This CDR3 is 18 amino acids long. The V gene's germline CDR1 is LGHNA and CDR2 YNFKEQ. V dropped 1 base and J dropped 3; count of bases not matched to a gene: 10. The CDR3 reads CASSQGRARGRSNEKLFF. The DNA for the CDR3 is TGTGCCAGCAGCCAAGGGCGGGCCAGGGGGCGATCTAATGAAAAACTGTTTTTT.

In its sample, this clone was seen many times. The rearrangement uses TRBV15 and TRBJ2-5; possible D gene TRBD2, 5 bases. Germline V CDR1 and CDR2: LNHNV, YYDKDF (reference sequence). This CDR3 contains 14 residues. V lost 1 base to trimming and J lost 4 bases, with 10 bases between them. In DNA form, the CDR3 reads TGTGCCACCAGCAGAGGAGGGCCCTCAGAGACCCAGTACTTC. Its protein is CATSRGGPSETQYF. The full variable domain, its missing parts supplied by reference TRBV15 and TRBJ2-5, is DAMVIQNPRYQVTQFGKPVTLSCSQTLNHNVMYWYQQKSSQAPKLLFHYYDKDFNNEADTPDNFQSRRPNTSFCFLDIRSPGLGDTAMYLCATSRGGPSETQYFGPGTRLLVL.

The chain recombines TRBV18 with TRBJ2-5; no reliable D call. The CDR3 is 14 amino acids. Looked up from germline, CDR1 is KGHSH and CDR2 is LQKENI. V lost 5 bases and J lost 5, with 15 bases in between. DNA for the CDR3: TGTGCCAGCTCAAGGTCCAGTTCACCCGAGACCCAGTACTTC. This sequence encodes CASSRSSSPETQYF.

The chain couples TRBV4-1 to TRBJ2-2; D is perhaps TRBD1 or TRBD2 (5 bases each). V shed 3 bases and J shed 3 bases, with 8 bases lying between them. Germline CDR1 MGHRA, CDR2 YSYEKL. This CDR3 contains 14 residues. In DNA form, the CDR3 reads TGCGCCAGCAGCCACGGGGCTCACACCGGGGAGCTGTTTTTT. This sequence encodes CASSHGAHTGELFF.

The chain joins TRBV6-5 to TRBJ1-1; D is possibly TRBD1 (6 bases). The V end was cut by 2 bases, the J end by 7 bases, with 17 bases between. The CDR3 sequence is 15 residues long. The V gene's germline CDR1 is MNHEY and CDR2 SVGAGI. The CDR3 sequence is CASSYRDNVLGEAFF. The CDR3 coding sequence is TGTGCCAGCAGTTACAGGGACAACGTTCTCGGTGAAGCTTTCTTT.

J is TRBJ2-6 and V is TRBV19; D might be TRBD2 (6 bases). The CDR3 has 15 residues. The germline V gene encodes CDR1 LNHDA and CDR2 SQIVND (reference sequence). Trimming took 7 bases from V and 2 from J, leaving 12 bases between them. The CDR3 bases are TGTGCCAGTACCAGGGCGGGGACTGGGGCCAACGTCCTGACTTTC. Translated, it gives CASTRAGTGANVLTF.

The rearrangement joins TRBV6-1 to TRBJ2-5, with D uncertain. The V and J ends lost 7 bases and 7 bases respectively, with 13 bases between them. Germline CDR1 and CDR2: MNHNS and SASEGT. The CDR3 has 12 amino acids. CDR3 sequence: CASKRILGTQYF. CDR3 in DNA: TGTGCCAGCAAAAGGATTTTGGGGACCCAGTACTTC.

The chain joins TRBV2 to TRBJ1-5, with 8 bases aligning to TRBD1. Germline CDR1 reads SNHLY; CDR2 reads FYNNEI. The CDR3 is 16 amino acids. The junction had 5 bases not matched to a gene; V was cut back by 4 bases and J by 0 bases. The CDR3 DNA reads TGTGCCAGCAGTGGACAGGGGACAGCTAGCAATCAGCCCCAGCATTTT. Translated: CASSGQGTASNQPQHF. Drawing the rest from reference TRBV2 and TRBJ1-5, the complete variable domain is EPEVTQTPSHQVTQMGQEVILRCVPISNHLYFYWYRQILGQKVEFLVSFYNNEISEKSEIFDDQFSVERPDGSNFTLKIRSTKLEDSAMYFCASSGQGTASNQPQHFGDGTRLSIL.